One sample yielded the 13 T cell receptor beta chains listed below, sequenced in a study of OX40 agonist ivuxolimab in advanced cancers. Measured with immunoSEQ multiplex PCR; TCRdb has only the in-frame clones, and not every one. There are tens of thousands of clones in the sample; 91% occur only once, and 3.5% to 5% lies in the top ten. Sequenced material: CD4+ or CD8+ T cells sorted from blood, taken in a trial of the OX40 agonist ivuxolimab. These receptors came from an adult with an advanced solid tumor such as melanoma, head and neck, liver or kidney cancer.

This clone appeared a few times. The chain carries TRBV5-5 and TRBJ1-2; perhaps TRBD1 as D (5 bases). This CDR3 contains 13 residues. Germline V gene lookup returns CDR1 SGHKS and CDR2 YYEKEE (reference sequence). With 0 bases removed from V and 6 bases from J, the gap between germline ends came to 9 bases. The CDR3 is CASSLGQTDGYTF. The DNA for the CDR3 is TGTGCCAGCAGCTTGGGACAGACCGATGGCTACACCTTC.

The CDR3 here is CASSLLPASSYEQYF. The DNA of the CDR3 is TGTGCCAGCAGCTTGTTACCCGCTAGCTCCTACGAGCAGTACTTC. This chain joins TRBV5-5 and TRBJ2-7; D unclear. The V end lost 1 base, the J end lost 0 bases, and 11 bases lay between the germline ends. The CDR3 has 15 residues. The germline V gene encodes CDR1 SGHKS and CDR2 YYEKEE (reference sequence).

The chain uses TRBV18 and TRBJ2-2; D is tentatively TRBD1 or TRBD2 (5 bases each). CDR1 is KGHSH and CDR2 is LQKENI in the germline V gene. V was clipped by 0 bases and J by 3 bases, with 8 bases between them. This CDR3 is 15 amino acids long. The CDR3 spells CASSPPGTDTGELFF. As DNA, the CDR3 is TGTGCCAGCTCACCACCAGGGACGGACACCGGGGAGCTGTTTTTT.

The chain is built from TRBV7-9 and TRBJ1-1; D uncertain. The V end lost 6 bases, the J end lost 0 bases, and 11 bases lay between the germline ends. The CDR3 totals 14 residues. The germline V gene encodes CDR1 SEHNR and CDR2 FQNEAQ (reference sequence). The CDR3 bases are TGTGCCAGCAGGAACACTGGAATGAACACTGAAGCTTTCTTT. It codes for CASRNTGMNTEAFF.

The chain couples TRBV5-4 to TRBJ2-7, with TRBD1 identical over 7 bases. The CDR3 covers 14 residues. Germline-derived CDR1 and CDR2 are SGHNT and YYREEE (reference sequence). Germline trimming cut 5 bases from V and 1 base from J; bases unmatched to any gene: 6. The CDR3 region is CASSRRDSSYEQYF. The CDR3 DNA is TGTGCCAGCAGTCGAAGGGACAGTTCCTACGAGCAGTACTTC.

The chain uses TRBV27 and TRBJ2-7, with a tentative D call TRBD2 (5 bases). Germline V CDR1 and CDR2: MNHEY, SMNVEV (reference sequence). The CDR3 is made up of 14 amino acids. Trimming stripped 0 bases from V and 2 bases from J, with 8 bases between. CDR3 in amino acids: CASSLSDGTYEQYF. The CDR3 DNA follows: TGTGCCAGCAGTTTATCGGACGGGACCTACGAGCAGTACTTC.

This clone was seen a single time. V is TRBV10-2 and J is TRBJ2-3, with D unresolved. CDR1 WSHSY and CDR2 SAAADI come from the germline V gene. V was clipped by 10 bases and J by 1 base, with 18 bases between them. CDR3 length equals 15 residues. The CDR3 sequence: CATTPFVERTDTQYF. The CDR3 DNA sequence: TGCGCCACCACCCCCTTTGTGGAGCGCACAGATACGCAGTATTTT.

The chain employs TRBV5-4 and TRBJ2-4; D is perhaps TRBD2 (6 bases). The CDR3 sequence is 14 residues long. Trimming pared 3 bases from V and 10 bases from J, leaving 17 bases between. Germline CDR1 SGHNT, CDR2 YYREEE (reference sequence). As DNA, the CDR3 is TGTGCCAGCAGCTACGAAGTGGGAGGTGGTATTCAGTACTTC. It yields the protein CASSYEVGGGIQYF.

V is TRBV4-1 and J is TRBJ1-6; D is unclear. The CDR3 covers 11 residues. CDR1 and CDR2 (germline): MGHRA, YSYEKL. The V gene lost 0 bases and the J gene lost 9 bases, with 0 bases spanning the gap. CDR3 region: CASSQDSPLHF. The DNA of the CDR3 is TGCGCCAGCAGCCAAGATTCACCCCTCCACTTT.

CDR3 sequence reads: CASSQAWGTEAFF. In DNA form, the CDR3 reads TGCGCCAGCAGCCAAGCGTGGGGCACTGAAGCTTTCTTT. The chain is built from TRBV4-3 and TRBJ1-1; D uncertain. CDR1 is LGHNA, CDR2 YSLEER, per germline. With 1 base removed from V and 4 bases from J, the gap between germline ends came to 7 bases. The CDR3 is made up of 13 amino acids.

The gene calls are TRBV28 and TRBJ1-2; 7 bases fit TRBD1. With 6 bases clipped from V and 4 bases from J, the junction kept 5 bases outside the gene matches. There are 13 residues in the CDR3. Germline loops: CDR1 MDHEN, CDR2 SYDVKM. The CDR3 DNA sequence: TGTGCCAGCAGGGAGGGACAGACCTATGGCTACACCTTC. Amino acid sequence: CASREGQTYGYTF.

V gene TRBV15 combines with J gene TRBJ1-1, with unresolved D. The CDR3 is 15 amino acids. The V end was cut by 5 bases, the J end by 1 base, with 14 bases between. In germline, CDR1 is LNHNV, CDR2 YYDKDF (reference sequence). CDR3 DNA sequence: TGTGCCACCAGCTTAACCGGGAGCGGGAACACTGAAGCTTTCTTT. It translates to CATSLTGSGNTEAFF.

The rearrangement links TRBV7-3 to TRBJ2-3; tentative D call: TRBD2 (6 bases). Per germline, CDR1 SGHTA and CDR2 FQGTGA. Between the trimmed V and J ends, which lost 0 bases and 4 bases, there was a span of 11 bases. The CDR3 sequence is 15 residues long. DNA of the CDR3: TGTGCCAGCAGCTTAACTTCGGGGGTGTCAGATACGCAGTATTTT. Residues: CASSLTSGVSDTQYF. Variable domain in full (rest from reference TRBV7-3 and TRBJ2-3): GAGVSQTPSNKVTEKGKYVELRCDPISGHTALYWYRQSLGQGPEFLIYFQGTGAADDSGLPNDRFFAVRPEGSVSTLKIQRTERGDSAVYLCASSLTSGVSDTQYFGPGTRLTVL.